A single TCR beta chain is shown here with its context. The CDR3 contains 14 residues. V was pared by 4 bases and J by 5 bases, with 6 bases of the junction left unmatched. Per germline, CDR1 SGHTA and CDR2 FQGNSA. PCR employed 60 Vbeta and 13 Jbeta primers. Sequencing was performed with immunoSEQ multiplex PCR; in TCRdb, only in-frame clones are kept and a portion is missing. The table shows 160,000 or so clones, with 60% to 80% occurring only once. The data belong to a study of cytomegalovirus exposure and HLA in healthy donors. The sequence came from a man in his fifties or sixties in good health and CMV-seronegative. The chain has TRBV7-2 and TRBJ2-5, with 8 bases matching TRBD2. Sequencing used PBMCs. The CDR3 spells CASSSGGAGETQYF. The CDR3 DNA follows: TGTGCCAGCAGCTCCGGGGGGGCGGGGGAGACCCAGTACTTC.